This passage covers 18 T cell receptor beta chains from one sample sequenced in a study of cytomegalovirus exposure and HLA in healthy donors. The PCR contained 60 Vbeta and 13 Jbeta primers. Repertoires were generated with immunoSEQ multiplex PCR, while TCRdb's copy carries only in-frame clones and drops some. In the table there are about 130,000 clones, over 60% of which are singletons. The specimen sequenced was PBMCs. These receptors were obtained from a man under 40 in good health and CMV-seronegative.

The chain has TRBV9 and TRBJ1-5; D is perhaps TRBD1 (5 bases). V lost 2 bases and J 6 bases, leaving 9 bases between the germline ends. The CDR3 spans 13 residues. Germline V CDR1 and CDR2: SGDLS, YYNGEE. This CDR3 reads CASSVTGAQPQHF. CDR3 nucleotide sequence: TGTGCCAGCAGCGTCACAGGTGCTCAGCCCCAGCATTTT.

This chain uses TRBV7-3 with TRBJ2-2, with a tentative D call TRBD2 (6 bases). The CDR3 has 16 amino acids. The V and J ends lost 0 bases and 7 bases respectively, with 15 bases between them. Germline CDR1 is SGHTA and CDR2 is FQGTGA. CDR3 nucleotide sequence: TGTGCCAGCAGCTTAACGGGGACTTCCTGGGGCGGGGAGCTGTTTTTT. This sequence encodes CASSLTGTSWGGELFF.

The rearrangement uses TRBV7-8 and TRBJ2-3, with 15 nucleotides matching TRBD2. V lost 5 bases, J lost 6 bases, and 9 bases stayed unmatched. The CDR3 is 17 amino acids. Per the germline V gene, CDR1 is SGHVS and CDR2 is FQNEAQ. CDR3 sequence reads: CASSPLWTSGRADTQYF. The CDR3 region has the DNA TGTGCCAGCAGCCCCCTCTGGACTAGCGGGAGGGCGGATACGCAGTATTTT. Combining the CDR3 with reference TRBV7-8 and TRBJ2-3 gives the whole variable domain GAGVSQSPRYKVAKRGQDVALRCDPISGHVSLFWYQQALGQGPEFLTYFQNEAQLDKSGLPSDRFFAERPEGSVSTLKIQRTQQEDSAVYLCASSPLWTSGRADTQYFGPGTRLTVL.

The chain recombines TRBV4-1 with TRBJ2-7, with TRBD2 matching 11 bases. Germline CDR1 MGHRA, CDR2 YSYEKL. With V trimmed by 3 bases and J by 2 bases, 9 bases remained unmatched. This CDR3 has 17 amino acids. CDR3 coding DNA: TGCGCCAGCAGCCAGGGTACTAGCGGGAGACTGACCTACGAGCAGTACTTC. The encoded protein is CASSQGTSGRLTYEQYF.

The chain joins TRBV5-1 to TRBJ2-3, with a possible D match to TRBD2 (5 bases). Trimming shortened V by 4 bases and J by 7 bases, and 22 bases separated the two germline ends. This CDR3 is built from 16 residues. Germline values: CDR1 SGHRS, CDR2 YFSETQ. DNA for the CDR3: TGCGCCAGCAGCGGACCGGACTCTAGATTCCGGTATACGCAGTATTTT. As protein: CASSGPDSRFRYTQYF.

The genes are TRBV7-8 and TRBJ1-2; the D gene is possibly TRBD1 (6 bases). This CDR3 spans 17 amino acids. Germline CDR1 reads SGHVS; CDR2 reads FQNEAQ. V lost 2 bases and J 0 bases, leaving 16 bases between the germline ends. CDR3 region: CASSLRGGTNPNYGYTF. The CDR3, as DNA: TGTGCCAGCAGCTTACGCGGGGGCACCAATCCTAACTATGGCTACACCTTC. Full variable domain (missing parts from reference TRBV7-8 and TRBJ1-2): GAGVSQSPRYKVAKRGQDVALRCDPISGHVSLFWYQQALGQGPEFLTYFQNEAQLDKSGLPSDRFFAERPEGSVSTLKIQRTQQEDSAVYLCASSLRGGTNPNYGYTFGSGTRLTVV.

The chain is built from TRBV6-1 and TRBJ2-7, with 7 nucleotides matching TRBD1. Trimming cost V 3 bases and J 0 bases; bases outside gene matches: 8. The CDR3 is 16 amino acids. CDR1 is MNHNS, CDR2 SASEGT, per germline. The CDR3 loop is CASSEFPGQSSYEQYF. The CDR3 DNA reads TGTGCCAGCAGTGAGTTTCCGGGACAGAGCTCCTACGAGCAGTACTTC.

The chain employs TRBV18 and TRBJ2-1, with 11 bases aligning to TRBD2. With V trimmed by 6 bases and J by 5 bases, 3 bases remained unmatched. Germline V gene sequence: CDR1 KGHSH, CDR2 LQKENI. This CDR3 has 14 amino acids. CDR3 region: CASSGTSGDNEQFF. CDR3 nucleotide sequence: TGTGCCAGCTCCGGGACTAGCGGAGACAATGAGCAGTTCTTC.

The chain has TRBV18 and TRBJ1-5; no clear D. Trimming stripped 0 bases from V and 5 bases from J, with 11 bases between. This CDR3 region has 15 residues. CDR1 KGHSH and CDR2 LQKENI come from the germline V gene. The CDR3 here is CASSPPSLRDQPQHF. CDR3 DNA: TGTGCCAGCTCACCACCTTCCCTGAGGGATCAGCCCCAGCATTTT.

The chain is built from TRBV4-2 and TRBJ2-7, with D possibly being TRBD2 (5 bases). The germline V gene has CDR1 LGHNA and CDR2 YNFKEQ. V lost 4 bases, J lost 3 bases, and 7 bases lay in between. This CDR3 region has 12 residues. CDR3 bases: TGTGCCAGCAGCCCGGGAAGCTACGAGCAGTACTTC. Amino acid sequence: CASSPGSYEQYF.

The chain combines TRBV5-1 with TRBJ1-1; TRBD1 might be the D (6 bases). The CDR3 has 16 residues. Trimming removed 4 bases from V and 1 base from J, with 17 bases in between. Germline values: CDR1 SGHRS, CDR2 YFSETQ. DNA of the CDR3: TGCGCCAGCAGCCCTAGTGTGACAGGAGAGAACACTGAAGCTTTCTTT. Encoded protein: CASSPSVTGENTEAFF.

The chain recombines TRBV9 with TRBJ2-3, with 7 bases identical to TRBD2. Trimming cost V 1 base and J 14 bases; bases outside gene matches: 10. Germline V gene data show CDR1 as SGDLS and CDR2 as YYNGEE. The CDR3 contains 13 residues. CDR3 coding DNA: TGTGCCAGCAGCGTATCAGAGGGAGGGCGAATGTATTTT. Translation: CASSVSEGGRMYF.

The gene calls are TRBV10-3 and TRBJ2-7, with a tentative D call TRBD2 (6 bases). The CDR3 covers 16 residues. Germline V CDR1 and CDR2: ENHRY, SYGVKD. V was clipped by 10 bases and J by 4 bases, with 26 bases between them. The CDR3 bases are TGTGCCACCACGGGACCAGATCCCCGCGGGATTTACGAGCAGTACTTC. This sequence encodes CATTGPDPRGIYEQYF.

The chain recombines TRBV5-8 with TRBJ2-3, with a possible D match to TRBD2 (6 bases). V was clipped by 3 bases and J by 7 bases, with 15 bases between them. The CDR3 loop spans 14 amino acids. CDR1 and CDR2 (germline): SGHTS, YDEGEE. The CDR3 nucleotides read TGTGCCAGCAGCTCGGGAGAAAGGGTAAATACGCAGTATTTT. It translates to CASSSGERVNTQYF.

This clone was picked up one time. The chain is built from TRBV5-1 and TRBJ2-7; the match to TRBD1 covers 7 bases. The CDR3 is made up of 14 amino acids. Trimming removed 2 bases from V and 2 bases from J; junction bases left unmatched: 4. Germline values: CDR1 SGHRS, CDR2 YFSETQ. The CDR3: CASSFTGEPYEQYF. DNA for the CDR3: TGCGCCAGCAGCTTTACAGGGGAGCCCTACGAGCAGTACTTC.

This clone was seen a single time. Its ends do not fully match the called genes, so a read error is possible. This chain links TRBV27 with TRBJ1-2; D is unclear. The germline V gene encodes CDR1 MNHEY and CDR2 SMNVEV (reference sequence). This CDR3 region has 11 residues. Written as DNA, the CDR3 is TGTGCCAGCAGTTCGGGTAGGAGTCGCGCCTTC. Translating gives CASSSGRSRAF.

The rearrangement links TRBV19 to TRBJ1-5; perhaps TRBD1 as D (5 bases). CDR1 and CDR2 (germline): LNHDA, SQIVND (reference sequence). The length of the CDR3 is 17 residues. Trimming took 5 bases from V and 0 from J, leaving 17 bases between them. The CDR3 DNA sequence: TGTGCCAGTAGTCCCCGTTTAAGACAGAATAGCAATCAGCCCCAGCATTTT. Translating gives CASSPRLRQNSNQPQHF. Together with reference TRBV19 and TRBJ1-5, the CDR3 gives the full variable domain: DGGITQSPKYLFRKEGQNVTLSCEQNLNHDAMYWYRQDPGQGLRLIYYSQIVNDFQKGDIAEGYSVSREKKESFPLTVTSAQKNPTAFYLCASSPRLRQNSNQPQHFGDGTRLSIL.

The CDR3 nucleotides are TGTGCCAGCGGGAGGGAAGGCTACGAGCAGTACTTC. The encoded protein is CASGREGYEQYF. This chain uses TRBV9 with TRBJ2-7; 7 bases match TRBD2. The ends lost 7 bases at V and 3 bases at J; junction bases unmatched: 4. The CDR3 loop spans 12 amino acids. Germline V lookup: CDR1 SGDLS, CDR2 YYNGEE.